This T cell receptor beta chain was retrieved from a study of T cell repertoires in cytomegalovirus infection. In the study overall: Recently identified HLA-C-restricted CMV epitopes and well-studied HLA-B-restricted CMV epitopes were used by the study. The public TCR beta signatures pointed to both CMV infection and matching HLA type.

Looked up from germline, CDR1 is SGHKS and CDR2 is YYEKEE (reference sequence). The CDR3 runs to 18 residues. V lost 2 bases to trimming and J lost 6 bases, with 26 bases between them. TCRdb independently ran MiXCR on the reads; one entry per CDR3 protein. Seen here are more than 95,000 distinct CDR3 sequences, more than 30% observed once, and the top ten hold roughly 50%. This clonotype was recorded many times. The antigen remains unidentified. This sequence was found in a human donor in good health (CMV status not recorded). Some clones in this sample may be carry-over from other donors' samples. The sample consisted of CD8+ T cells from cultured PBMCs, taken from culture after CMV antigen stimulation. The V call is TRBV5-5, the J call TRBJ1-2; tentative D call: TRBD1 (5 bases). The CDR3 sequence is CASSLHPSGTQEGDGYTF. CDR3 bases: TGTGCCAGCAGCTTACACCCATCCGGGACCCAAGAAGGGGATGGCTACACCTTC.